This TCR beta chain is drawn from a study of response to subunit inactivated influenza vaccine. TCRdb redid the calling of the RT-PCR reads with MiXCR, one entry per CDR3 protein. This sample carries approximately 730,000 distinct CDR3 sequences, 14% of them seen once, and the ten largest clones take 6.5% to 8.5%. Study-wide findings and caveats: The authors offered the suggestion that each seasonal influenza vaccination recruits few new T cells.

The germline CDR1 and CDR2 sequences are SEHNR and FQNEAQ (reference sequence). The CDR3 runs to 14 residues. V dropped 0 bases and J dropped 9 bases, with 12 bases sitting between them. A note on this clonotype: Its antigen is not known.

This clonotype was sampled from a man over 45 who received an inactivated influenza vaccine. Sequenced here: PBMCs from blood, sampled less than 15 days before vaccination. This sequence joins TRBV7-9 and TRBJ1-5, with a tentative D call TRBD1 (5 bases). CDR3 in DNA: TGTGCCAGCAGCTTAGCCAGGGCCTTCGCGCCCCAGCATTTT. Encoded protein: CASSLARAFAPQHF.